These 26 T cell receptor beta chains originate from one sample sequenced in a study of T cell responses to AZD1222 COVID-19 vaccine. The method was immunoSEQ multiplex PCR; TCRdb's version includes in-frame clones alone and lacks a portion of them. Here the sample spans 95,000 or so clones, just over 90% being singletons. Specimen: peripheral blood, collected 28 days after the second AZD1222 dose. All receptors come from an adult who received the AZD1222 COVID-19 vaccine.

This clone was seen only a few times. The chain combines TRBV2 with TRBJ1-5; 7 bases align to TRBD1. This CDR3 has 14 residues. Germline-derived CDR1 and CDR2 are SNHLY and FYNNEI. J was trimmed by 5 bases and V by 6 bases; bases with no gene match: 7. In nucleotides, the CDR3 is TGTGCCAGCAGCCCAAGACAGGGTGATCAGCCCCAGCATTTT. As protein: CASSPRQGDQPQHF.

This clone showed up just a few times. The chain is built from TRBV7-9 and TRBJ1-1; 9 positions agree with TRBD1. Germline V gene data show CDR1 as SEHNR and CDR2 as FQNEAQ (reference sequence). The CDR3 runs 16 residues. J gave up 5 bases and V 5 bases, and 12 bases lay outside the gene matches. For the CDR3, the DNA is TGTGCCAGCAGCCCAGACAGGGGGAATATTGGAACTGAAGCTTTCTTT. Translated: CASSPDRGNIGTEAFF.

The sample holds a few counts of this clone. The genes are TRBV30 and TRBJ1-5; a possible D gene is TRBD1 (5 bases). Per the germline V gene, CDR1 is GTSNPN and CDR2 is SVGIG (reference sequence). CDR3 length: 13 residues. Trimming cost V 2 bases and J 1 base, with 6 bases left between them. The CDR3 region has the DNA TGTGCCTGGAGTCGGGGGAGCAATCAGCCCCAGCATTTT. Translating gives CAWSRGSNQPQHF.

V and J are TRBV24-1 and TRBJ1-5; 8 positions match TRBD1. This CDR3 region has 16 residues. CDR1 and CDR2 (germline): KGHDR, SFDVKD. The V gene end was trimmed by 11 bases and the J gene end by 0 bases; junction bases not matched to a gene: 11. The CDR3 region is CAKTTGALISNQPQHF. The CDR3 nucleotides are TGTGCCAAAACGACAGGGGCCTTGATTAGCAATCAGCCCCAGCATTTT.

The J gene is TRBJ1-1, the V gene TRBV6-2 or TRBV6-3, with 11 bases fitting TRBD1. The CDR3 spans 17 residues. Per germline, CDR1 MNHEY and CDR2 SVGEGT. V lost 2 bases and J lost 5; bases outside the gene matches: 10. The CDR3 DNA reads TGTGCCAGCAGTTACGGTCGCGGGACAGGGGGGGGAACTGAAGCTTTCTTT. It yields the protein CASSYGRGTGGGTEAFF.

The V gene is TRBV18, the J gene TRBJ2-7; D uncertain. This CDR3 is 14 amino acids long. Trimming removed 1 base at V and 0 bases at J, with 7 bases between. Germline CDR1 KGHSH, CDR2 LQKENI. The CDR3 DNA reads TGTGCCAGCTCACCACGGCCAGCCTCCTACGAGCAGTACTTC. Translating it yields CASSPRPASYEQYF.

The genes are TRBV9 and TRBJ2-2; 7 nucleotides align to TRBD2. This CDR3 is 16 amino acids long. V dropped 2 bases and J dropped 0; count of bases not matched to a gene: 4. Germline CDR1 reads SGDLS; CDR2 reads YYNGEE. The CDR3 bases are TGTGCCAGCAGCGTTTTAGCGGGCCCGAACACCGGGGAGCTGTTTTTT. Its translation: CASSVLAGPNTGELFF. Combining the CDR3 with reference TRBV9 and TRBJ2-2 gives the whole variable domain DSGVTQTPKHLITATGQRVTLRCSPRSGDLSVYWYQQSLDQGLQFLIQYYNGEERAKGNILERFSAQQFPDLHSELNLSSLELGDSALYFCASSVLAGPNTGELFFGEGSRLTVL.

This clone was picked up one time. The gene calls are TRBV13 and TRBJ2-3; a possible D gene is TRBD2 (5 bases). Germline values: CDR1 PRHDT, CDR2 FYEKMQ (reference sequence). This CDR3 region has 16 residues. V was cut by 5 bases and J by 0 bases, with 15 bases left in between. The CDR3, as DNA: TGTGCCAGCAGCCCCGGCGCTAGCCTGAGCACAGATACGCAGTATTTT. Encoded protein: CASSPGASLSTDTQYF.

This rearrangement joins TRBV24-1 to TRBJ2-1, with 11 bases that match TRBD1. J lost 6 bases, V lost 7 bases, and 4 bases had no gene match. Germline values: CDR1 KGHDR, CDR2 SFDVKD. This CDR3 has 14 amino acids. CDR3 sequence: CATRGQGGINEQFF. As DNA, the CDR3 is TGTGCCACCAGGGGACAGGGGGGTATCAATGAGCAGTTCTTC.

The J gene is TRBJ1-5, the V gene TRBV19, with 7 bases matching TRBD1. V was pared by 0 bases and J by 0 bases, with 5 bases of the junction left unmatched. The CDR3 runs 17 residues. Looked up from germline, CDR1 is LNHDA and CDR2 is SQIVND (reference sequence). The chain's CDR3 is CASSIDWDSYSNQPQHF. The CDR3 DNA sequence: TGTGCCAGTAGTATAGATTGGGACAGTTATAGCAATCAGCCCCAGCATTTT. Filled out from reference TRBV19 and TRBJ1-5, the complete variable domain reads DGGITQSPKYLFRKEGQNVTLSCEQNLNHDAMYWYRQDPGQGLRLIYYSQIVNDFQKGDIAEGYSVSREKKESFPLTVTSAQKNPTAFYLCASSIDWDSYSNQPQHFGDGTRLSIL.

This rearrangement joins TRBV5-1 to TRBJ2-1, with 9 bases lining up with TRBD2. The CDR3 covers 15 residues. Germline V gives CDR1 SGHRS, CDR2 YFSETQ. The V segment lost 4 bases and the J segment 5 bases; nucleotides outside the gene matches: 7. CDR3 sequence: CASSPTSGNNNEQFF. CDR3 DNA: TGCGCCAGCAGCCCGACTAGCGGAAACAACAATGAGCAGTTCTTC.

This clone came up a few times. The chain combines TRBV27 with TRBJ1-1; D possibly corresponds to TRBD1 (5 bases). The V gene's germline CDR1 is MNHEY and CDR2 SMNVEV (reference sequence). The V end lost 5 bases, the J end lost 3 bases, and 16 bases lay between the germline ends. The CDR3 spans 15 residues. CDR3 bases: TGTGCCAGCAGTCCTGCCGGGGCGGGATACACTGAAGCTTTCTTT. Its protein is CASSPAGAGYTEAFF.

The gene calls are TRBV18 and TRBJ1-3; D might be TRBD1 (5 bases). The V end lost 8 bases, the J end lost 1 base, and 12 bases lay between the germline ends. Germline-derived CDR1 and CDR2 are KGHSH and LQKENI. CDR3 length: 14 amino acids. The CDR3 nucleotides read TGTGCCAGCCGGGGGTCAGTGTCTGGAAACACCATATATTTT. It specifies CASRGSVSGNTIYF.

This clone occurred once. The chain employs TRBV12-3 or TRBV12-4 and TRBJ1-3, with unresolved D. Trimming took 2 bases from V and 7 from J, leaving 9 bases between them. The CDR3 loop spans 13 amino acids. This CDR3 is CASSLSVVNTIYF. The CDR3 DNA is TGTGCCAGCAGTTTAAGCGTAGTCAACACCATATATTTT.

This clone appeared a single time. The CDR3 loop reads CASRIPGDTEAFF. CDR3 nucleotide sequence: TGTGCCAGCAGAATCCCTGGGGACACTGAAGCTTTCTTT. This chain links TRBV6-5 with TRBJ1-1; D is uncertain. This CDR3 has 13 amino acids. The germline V gene encodes CDR1 MNHEY and CDR2 SVGAGI. The V gene lost 6 bases and the J gene lost 3 bases, with 11 bases spanning the gap.

The rearrangement links TRBV3-1 (or the pseudogene TRBV3-2) to TRBJ1-2; no clear D gene. V was clipped by 2 bases and J by 5 bases, with 18 bases between them. The CDR3 extends over 16 amino acids. CDR1 and CDR2 from the germline V gene are LGHDT and YNNKEL (reference sequence). The CDR3 sequence: CASSQIGSDLRYGYTF. In nucleotides, the CDR3 is TGTGCCAGCAGCCAAATCGGGTCCGACCTCCGGTATGGCTACACCTTC.

The CDR3 region has the DNA TGTGCCAGCAGCCCACGACAGGGAGGGACCGGGGAGCTGTTTTTT. This translates into CASSPRQGGTGELFF. J is TRBJ2-2 and V is TRBV7-9, with D perhaps being TRBD1 or TRBD2 (7 bases each). Germline-derived CDR1 and CDR2 are SEHNR and FQNEAQ (reference sequence). The CDR3 covers 15 residues. Trimming cost V 5 bases and J 5 bases, with 15 bases left between them.

The J gene is TRBJ1-6, the V gene TRBV28, with 7 bases lining up with TRBD1. CDR1 MDHEN and CDR2 SYDVKM come from the germline V gene. The V segment lost 8 bases and the J segment 5 bases; nucleotides outside the gene matches: 6. The CDR3 has 14 amino acids. The CDR3 protein is CASSIGQDNSPLHF. The CDR3 coding sequence is TGTGCCAGCTCTATCGGACAGGATAATTCACCCCTCCACTTT.

The chain has TRBV6-2 or TRBV6-3 and TRBJ1-5; 11 bases map to TRBD1. Germline values: CDR1 MNHEY, CDR2 SVGEGT. The length of the CDR3 is 14 residues. With 6 bases clipped from V and 6 bases from J, the junction kept 4 bases outside the gene matches. The CDR3 reads CASSRGQGAQPQHF. The CDR3 coding sequence is TGTGCCAGCAGCCGCGGACAGGGGGCTCAGCCCCAGCATTTT.

J is TRBJ1-2 and V is TRBV3-1 (or the pseudogene TRBV3-2); D unclear. The CDR3 spans 14 residues. Germline loops: CDR1 LGHDT, CDR2 YNNKEL (reference sequence). Deletions cut 0 bases from V and 8 bases from J, with 13 bases between. CDR3 nucleotides: TGTGCCAGCAGCCAAGATGGCCGGGGTAGAGGCTACACCTTC. Protein product: CASSQDGRGRGYTF.

The V gene is TRBV19, the J gene TRBJ2-5; the D gene could be TRBD1 or TRBD2 (5 bases each). The V end lost 3 bases, the J end lost 2 bases, and 16 bases lay between the germline ends. The length of the CDR3 is 16 residues. From germline, CDR1 is LNHDA and CDR2 SQIVND (reference sequence). The CDR3 bases are TGTGCCAGTAGTATCTTAGCAGGGACCACACAAGAGACCCAGTACTTC. This gives the protein CASSILAGTTQETQYF.

The chain is built from TRBV18 and TRBJ1-3; D gene unclear. CDR3 size: 16 residues. Trimming took 0 bases from V and 0 from J, leaving 9 bases between them. The germline V gene encodes CDR1 KGHSH and CDR2 LQKENI. The DNA of the CDR3 is TGTGCCAGCTCACCACCTCCAAGCAGCTCTGGAAACACCATATATTTT. Translated, it gives CASSPPPSSSGNTIYF.

The rearrangement uses TRBV2 and TRBJ2-7; 7 positions agree with TRBD1. V gave up 6 bases and J gave up 4 bases; unmatched junction bases: 9. Germline values: CDR1 SNHLY, CDR2 FYNNEI. The CDR3 is 14 residues long. This chain's CDR3 is CASSRPGGRYEQYF. The CDR3 bases are TGTGCCAGCAGCCGTCCAGGGGGTAGGTACGAGCAGTACTTC. The full variable domain, with the rest looked up from reference TRBV2 and TRBJ2-7, is EPEVTQTPSHQVTQMGQEVILRCVPISNHLYFYWYRQILGQKVEFLVSFYNNEISEKSEIFDDQFSVERPDGSNFTLKIRSTKLEDSAMYFCASSRPGGRYEQYFGPGTRLTVT.

This clone was picked up a small number of times. This chain connects TRBV2 to TRBJ1-4, with a tentative D call TRBD1 (5 bases). V was trimmed by 6 bases and J by 8 bases, leaving 22 bases between them. Germline CDR1 is SNHLY and CDR2 is FYNNEI. CDR3 length: 16 amino acids. In nucleotides, the CDR3 is TGTGCCAGCAGCGTAAATCGTTTGGGGCTCACGGAAAAACTGTTTTTT. Translated: CASSVNRLGLTEKLFF.

The genes are TRBV18 and TRBJ1-5; no reliable D call. Trimming shortened V by 3 bases and J by 4 bases, and 10 bases separated the two germline ends. The CDR3 has 14 amino acids. Germline assignment: CDR1 KGHSH and CDR2 LQKENI. For the CDR3, the DNA is TGTGCCAGCTCACCGGACGACTATAATCAGCCCCAGCATTTT. This gives the protein CASSPDDYNQPQHF.

This chain connects TRBV2 to TRBJ1-1; D gene unclear. This CDR3 has 13 residues. The germline V gene has CDR1 SNHLY and CDR2 FYNNEI. Trimming removed 4 bases from V and 5 bases from J, with 11 bases in between. The DNA of the CDR3 is TGTGCCAGCAGTGCGGGTGATCGGACTGAAGCTTTCTTT. It yields the protein CASSAGDRTEAFF.